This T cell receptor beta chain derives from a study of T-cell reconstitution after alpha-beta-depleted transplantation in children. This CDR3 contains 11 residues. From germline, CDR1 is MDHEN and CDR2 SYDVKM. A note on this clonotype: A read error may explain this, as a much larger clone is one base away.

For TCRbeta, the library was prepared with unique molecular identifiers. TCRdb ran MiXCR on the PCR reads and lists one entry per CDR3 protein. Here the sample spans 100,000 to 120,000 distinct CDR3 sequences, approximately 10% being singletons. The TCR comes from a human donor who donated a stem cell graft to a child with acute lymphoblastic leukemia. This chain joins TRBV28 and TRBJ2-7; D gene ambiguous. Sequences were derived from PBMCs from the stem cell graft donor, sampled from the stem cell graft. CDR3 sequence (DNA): TGTGCCGGCAGTTTATCAGGCGAGCAGTACTTC. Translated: CAGSLSGEQYF. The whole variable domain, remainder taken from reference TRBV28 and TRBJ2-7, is DVKVTQSSRYLVKRTGEKVFLECVQDMDHENMFWYRQDPGLGLRLIYFSYDVKMKEKGDIPEGYSVSREKKERFSLILESASTNQTSMYLCAGSLSGEQYFGPGTRLTVT.